This T cell receptor beta chain originates from a study of identical twins. Turning to this clonotype: Antigen specificity is unknown.

The authors used template switching to add a universal primer site and gave cDNA unique molecular identifiers. TCRdb itself ran the 5' RACE reads through MiXCR, one entry per CDR3 protein. This sample has under 400,000 distinct CDR3 sequences; approximately 9.1% occur once, and the top ten carry roughly 8.7%. General study results and limits: Zero-insertion results could be subject to partial confounding by invariant MAIT and iNKT cells. Models underpredicted monozygotic twin sharing of out-of-frame TCR alpha.

V was clipped by 0 bases and J by 5 bases, with 11 bases between them. Per germline, CDR1 SNHLY and CDR2 FYNNEI. This CDR3 has 15 residues. Sequencing was done on a sample of naive T cells sorted from blood. The chain is built from TRBV2 and TRBJ2-1; D is undetermined. This sequence was found in a woman in her 50s in good health. CDR3 loop: CASSEALYQDNEQFF. Written as DNA, the CDR3 is TGTGCCAGCAGTGAAGCGCTCTACCAGGACAATGAGCAGTTCTTC.